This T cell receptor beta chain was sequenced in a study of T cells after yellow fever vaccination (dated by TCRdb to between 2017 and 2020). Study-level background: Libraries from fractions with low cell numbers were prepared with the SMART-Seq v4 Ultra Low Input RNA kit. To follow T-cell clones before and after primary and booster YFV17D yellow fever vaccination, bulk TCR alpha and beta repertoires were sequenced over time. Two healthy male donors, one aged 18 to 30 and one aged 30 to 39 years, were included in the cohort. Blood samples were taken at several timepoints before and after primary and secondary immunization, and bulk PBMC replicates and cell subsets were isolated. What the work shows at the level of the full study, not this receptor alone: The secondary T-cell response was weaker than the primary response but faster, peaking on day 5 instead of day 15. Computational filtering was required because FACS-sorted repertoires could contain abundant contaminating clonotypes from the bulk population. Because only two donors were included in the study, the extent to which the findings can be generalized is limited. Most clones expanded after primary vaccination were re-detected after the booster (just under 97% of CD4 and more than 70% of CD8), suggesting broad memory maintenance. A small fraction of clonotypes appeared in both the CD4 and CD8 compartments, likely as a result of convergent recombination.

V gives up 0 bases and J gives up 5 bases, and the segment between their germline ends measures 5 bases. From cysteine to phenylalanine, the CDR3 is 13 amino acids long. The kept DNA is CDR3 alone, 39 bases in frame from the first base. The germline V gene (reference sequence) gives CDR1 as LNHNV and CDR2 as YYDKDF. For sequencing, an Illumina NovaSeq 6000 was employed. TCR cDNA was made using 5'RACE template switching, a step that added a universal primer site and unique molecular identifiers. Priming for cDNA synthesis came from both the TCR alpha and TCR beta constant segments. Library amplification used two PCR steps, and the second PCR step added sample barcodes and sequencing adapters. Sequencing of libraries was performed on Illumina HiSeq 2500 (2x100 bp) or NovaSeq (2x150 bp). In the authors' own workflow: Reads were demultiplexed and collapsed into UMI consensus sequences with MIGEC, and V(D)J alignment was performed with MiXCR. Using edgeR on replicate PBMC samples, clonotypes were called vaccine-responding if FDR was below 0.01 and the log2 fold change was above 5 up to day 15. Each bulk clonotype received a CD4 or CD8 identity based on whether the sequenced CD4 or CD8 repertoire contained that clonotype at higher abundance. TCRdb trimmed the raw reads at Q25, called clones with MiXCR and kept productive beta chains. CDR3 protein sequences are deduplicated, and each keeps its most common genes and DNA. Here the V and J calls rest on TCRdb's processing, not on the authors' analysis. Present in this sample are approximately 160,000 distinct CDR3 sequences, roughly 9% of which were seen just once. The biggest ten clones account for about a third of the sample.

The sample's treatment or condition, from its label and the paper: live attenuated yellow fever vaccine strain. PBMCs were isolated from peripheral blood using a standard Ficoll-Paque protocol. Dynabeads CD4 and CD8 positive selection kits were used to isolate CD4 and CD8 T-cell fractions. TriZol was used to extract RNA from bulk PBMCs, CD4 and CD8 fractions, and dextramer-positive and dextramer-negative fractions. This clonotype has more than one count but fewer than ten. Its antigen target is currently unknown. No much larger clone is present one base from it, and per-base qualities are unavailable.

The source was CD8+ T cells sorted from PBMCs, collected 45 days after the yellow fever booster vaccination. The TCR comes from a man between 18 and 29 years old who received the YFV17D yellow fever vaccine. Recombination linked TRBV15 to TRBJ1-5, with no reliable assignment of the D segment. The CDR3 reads CATSRDHDQPQHF. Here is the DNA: TGTGCCACCAGCAGAGATCACGATCAGCCCCAGCATTTT.